This entry lists 24 T cell receptor beta chains sequenced from one sample in a study of naive and memory T cell subsets. Both TRBC1 and TRBC2 were covered by a beta constant-region primer of two equimolar oligonucleotides. TCRdb reprocessed the UMI-ligation and nested PCR reads with MiXCR, giving one entry per CDR3 protein. The data hold tens of thousands of distinct CDR3 sequences, with roughly 7% observed a single time. The source material was central memory CD4+ T cells from blood. The receptors here all came from a human donor in good health.

The V call is TRBV19, the J call TRBJ2-1, with unresolved D. V was pared by 5 bases and J by 7 bases, with 9 bases between. Per the germline V gene, CDR1 is LNHDA and CDR2 is SQIVND (reference sequence). The CDR3 sequence is 12 residues long. This chain's CDR3 is CASSGWRNEQFF. CDR3 sequence (DNA): TGTGCCAGTAGTGGATGGCGGAATGAGCAGTTCTTC.

This clonotype has at least ten counts. The chain recombines TRBV29-1 with TRBJ1-2; the D is unclear. V was trimmed by 5 bases and J by 1 base, leaving 8 bases between them. The length of the CDR3 is 12 residues. CDR1 and CDR2 (germline): SQVTM, ANQGSEA. The CDR3 region is CSVLKGNYGYTF. For the CDR3, the DNA is TGCAGCGTTCTCAAGGGTAACTATGGCTACACCTTC. Looking up the rest from reference TRBV29-1 and TRBJ1-2 gives the full variable domain: SAVISQKPSRDICQRGTSLTIQCQVDSQVTMMFWYRQQPGQSLTLIATANQGSEATYESGFVIDKFPISRPNLTFSTLTVSNMSPEDSSIYLCSVLKGNYGYTFGSGTRLTVV.

V usage is TRBV20-1 and J usage is TRBJ2-1; the match to TRBD2 covers 8 bases. The length of the CDR3 is 17 residues. The V gene end was trimmed by 0 bases and the J gene end by 7 bases; junction bases not matched to a gene: 14. Germline CDR1 and CDR2: DFQATT and SNEGSKA (reference sequence). In DNA, the CDR3 is TGCAGTGCTAGAGACAGGAAACTAGCGGAGGTGTGGAATGAGCAGTTCTTC. Protein product: CSARDRKLAEVWNEQFF.

This clonotype was recorded many times. The V and J genes are TRBV2 and TRBJ2-3, with D perhaps TRBD1 (5 bases). Deletions cut 8 bases from V and 5 bases from J, with 17 bases between. The CDR3 is 14 amino acids. Germline CDR1 is SNHLY and CDR2 is FYNNEI. CDR3 sequence: CASGSLDRLDTQYF. The CDR3 DNA sequence: TGTGCCAGCGGAAGCCTAGACAGATTAGATACGCAGTATTTT.

In this sample, this clonotype turned up a few times. V is TRBV18 and J is TRBJ2-1; TRBD2 matches 11 bases. Trimming cost V 0 bases and J 8 bases; bases outside gene matches: 6. CDR3 length: 16 residues. Germline V CDR1 and CDR2: KGHSH, LQKENI. CDR3 nucleotide sequence: TGTGCCAGCTCACCACCGGCGCTAGCGGGAGGAGATGAGCAGTTCTTC. Amino acid sequence: CASSPPALAGGDEQFF.

In this sample, this clonotype turned up a few times. The rearrangement uses TRBV10-2 and TRBJ1-1; no firm D call. Trimming left V 10 bases short and J 0 bases short, with 6 bases between. CDR3 length: 11 amino acids. Germline CDR1 reads WSHSY; CDR2 reads SAAADI. The CDR3 sequence: CATSVNTEAFF. The CDR3, as DNA: TGCGCCACCTCAGTGAACACTGAAGCTTTCTTT.

This clonotype was counted ten times or more. The rearrangement uses TRBV7-2 and TRBJ1-1; 7 bases are shared with TRBD1. There are 15 residues in the CDR3. CDR1 is SGHTA, CDR2 FQGNSA, per germline. The J segment lost 5 bases and the V segment lost 1 base, leaving 7 bases of the junction unmatched. The CDR3 bases are TGTGCCAGCAGCTTAGTAAAGGGGGCGCGGACTGAAGCTTTCTTT. It is translated as CASSLVKGARTEAFF.

The chain joins TRBV5-1 to TRBJ2-3, with a tentative D call TRBD2 (6 bases). Germline V gene lookup returns CDR1 SGHRS and CDR2 YFSETQ. The CDR3 is made up of 15 amino acids. Trimming left V 3 bases short and J 4 bases short, with 15 bases between. CDR3 sequence (DNA): TGCGCCAGCAGCTCCGCGGGGAGAGTTTCAGATACGCAGTATTTT. Translation gives CASSSAGRVSDTQYF.

This clonotype has more than one count but fewer than ten. This chain connects TRBV6-5 to TRBJ2-3; 7 bases agree with TRBD1. After removal of 4 bases from V and 1 base from J, the junction contained 8 bases not matched to a gene. The CDR3 length is 16 residues. CDR1 is MNHEY and CDR2 is SVGAGI in the germline V gene. The CDR3: CASSSFLTGGTDTQYF. The CDR3 nucleotides are TGTGCCAGCAGTTCTTTTCTCACAGGGGGCACAGATACGCAGTATTTT.

This clonotype was detected a few times. V gene TRBV12-3 or TRBV12-4 combines with J gene TRBJ2-7, with D perhaps matching TRBD1 (5 bases). The CDR3 spans 14 residues. V shed 4 bases and J shed 2 bases, with 12 bases lying between them. The CDR3 protein is CASSYKAGTYEQYF. CDR3 DNA sequence: TGTGCCAGCAGTTACAAGGCAGGGACCTACGAGCAGTACTTC.

This clonotype was observed a few times. The rearrangement joins TRBV20-1 to TRBJ1-2, with unresolved D. V shed 0 bases and J shed 6 bases, with 20 bases lying between them. Germline V gives CDR1 DFQATT, CDR2 SNEGSKA (reference sequence). The CDR3 is made up of 16 amino acids. This CDR3 reads CSAREFRAASVDGYTF. DNA of the CDR3: TGCAGTGCTAGAGAATTCCGGGCCGCCAGTGTAGATGGCTACACCTTC.

This clonotype showed up many times. The rearrangement uses TRBV29-1 and TRBJ1-1; D perhaps matches TRBD1 (5 bases). Trimming stripped 2 bases from V and 1 base from J, with 14 bases between. Germline-derived CDR1 and CDR2 are SQVTM and ANQGSEA. The CDR3 has 15 residues. The CDR3 DNA sequence: TGCAGCGTTGAAAGGGCCGGGACGGGGAACACTGAAGCTTTCTTT. Residues: CSVERAGTGNTEAFF.

This clonotype was observed many times. The rearrangement uses TRBV19 and TRBJ1-2, with TRBD1 as a possible D gene (6 bases). CDR1 LNHDA and CDR2 SQIVND come from the germline V gene (reference sequence). V lost 4 bases and J lost 3, with 24 bases in between. CDR3 length: 18 residues. CDR3 amino acids: CASSRLYQGRNSDYGYTF. In nucleotides, the CDR3 is TGTGCCAGTAGTAGACTATACCAGGGGCGGAATTCAGACTATGGCTACACCTTC.

This clonotype was found many times. The chain is built from TRBV29-1 and TRBJ1-4; 7 bases are a match to TRBD1. Per germline, CDR1 SQVTM and CDR2 ANQGSEA. V was pared by 5 bases and J by 8 bases, with 5 bases of the junction left unmatched. CDR3 length: 12 amino acids. CDR3: CSVTGAGEKLFF. CDR3 bases: TGCAGCGTTACAGGGGCGGGGGAAAAACTGTTTTTT.

This clonotype was seen many times. This rearrangement joins TRBV6-6 to TRBJ1-5; a possible D gene is TRBD1 (5 bases). Trimming pared 8 bases from V and 3 bases from J, leaving 17 bases between. The CDR3 consists of 15 residues. The germline V gene has CDR1 MNHNY and CDR2 SVGAGI (reference sequence). CDR3 in DNA: TGTGCCAGCGAAGTAAGGGACGGGAACAATCAGCCCCAGCATTTT. As protein: CASEVRDGNNQPQHF.

This clonotype was observed at least ten times. The chain uses TRBV10-3 and TRBJ2-7; perhaps TRBD2 as D (5 bases). Germline V gene sequence: CDR1 ENHRY, CDR2 SYGVKD. V was cut by 7 bases and J by 0 bases, with 10 bases left in between. The CDR3 consists of 13 residues. The CDR3: CAITDGLSYEQYF. The DNA of the CDR3 is TGTGCCATCACCGATGGACTCTCCTACGAGCAGTACTTC.

This clonotype was counted many times. The chain couples TRBV12-3 or TRBV12-4 to TRBJ1-6, with a possible D match to TRBD1 (6 bases). Trimming stripped 5 bases from V and 10 bases from J, with 12 bases between. This CDR3 spans 13 amino acids. CDR3 sequence reads: CASSLQGSSPLHF. CDR3 in DNA: TGTGCCAGCAGTCTTCAGGGGTCGTCACCCCTCCACTTT.

This clonotype was seen at least ten times. The chain links TRBV5-6 to TRBJ2-7, with D perhaps matching TRBD2 (5 bases). This CDR3 has 15 amino acids. Germline V gives CDR1 SGHDT, CDR2 YYEEEE. V lost 0 bases to trimming and J lost 3 bases, with 13 bases between them. The CDR3 sequence: CASSLGSGRYYEQYF. The CDR3 bases are TGTGCCAGCAGCTTGGGGTCGGGGAGATACTACGAGCAGTACTTC.

This clonotype was observed many times. V and J are TRBV5-4 and TRBJ1-1; TRBD1 is a possible D gene (5 bases). Trimming pared 4 bases from V and 1 base from J, leaving 14 bases between. The CDR3 has 15 amino acids. Germline assignment: CDR1 SGHNT and CDR2 YYREEE (reference sequence). This chain's CDR3 is CASSPQTVRNTEAFF. DNA of the CDR3: TGTGCCAGCAGCCCTCAGACAGTGCGGAACACTGAAGCTTTCTTT.

The rearrangement uses TRBV7-8 and TRBJ1-1; perhaps TRBD1 as D (5 bases). The CDR3 sequence is 14 residues long. Trimming left V 5 bases short and J 5 bases short, with 15 bases between. Germline values: CDR1 SGHVS, CDR2 FQNEAQ. The CDR3 here is CASSRGGRETEAFF. CDR3 in DNA: TGTGCCAGCAGCCGGGGGGGGAGGGAAACTGAAGCTTTCTTT.

This clonotype was observed a handful of times. The chain has TRBV11-2 and TRBJ1-4; weak D call: TRBD1 (6 bases). V was shortened by 3 bases and J by 5 bases, with 10 bases between the two germline ends. Per the germline V gene, CDR1 is SGHAT and CDR2 is FQNNGV. The length of the CDR3 is 14 residues. CDR3 bases: TGTGCCAGCAGCTTGGACAGATTAAATGAAAAACTGTTTTTT. Encoded protein: CASSLDRLNEKLFF.

There are many counts of this clonotype. J is TRBJ1-1 and V is TRBV6-1, with 8 bases lining up with TRBD1. The CDR3 covers 13 residues. Germline CDR1 reads MNHNS; CDR2 reads SASEGT. Losses at the gene ends were 5 bases for V and 6 bases for J; bases not matched to a gene: 5. CDR3 sequence (DNA): TGTGCCAGCAGTCGCGGACAGGGCTCTGAAGCTTTCTTT. It translates to CASSRGQGSEAFF.

Many counts were recorded for this clonotype. J is TRBJ1-3 and V is TRBV6-1; D is perhaps TRBD1 (5 bases). Germline CDR1 MNHNS, CDR2 SASEGT. This CDR3 spans 15 amino acids. V was pared by 1 base and J by 0 bases, with 7 bases between. This chain's CDR3 is CASSEGGSSGNTIYF. CDR3 nucleotides: TGTGCCAGCAGTGAAGGGGGGAGCTCTGGAAACACCATATATTTT.

The rearrangement uses TRBV10-3 and TRBJ2-7; a weak D match, TRBD1 (6 bases). V lost 6 bases, J lost 2 bases, and 8 bases lay in between. The CDR3 loop spans 12 amino acids. Germline-derived CDR1 and CDR2 are ENHRY and SYGVKD. The CDR3 DNA reads TGTGCCATCAGGGACAGTACCTACGAGCAGTACTTC. It specifies CAIRDSTYEQYF.